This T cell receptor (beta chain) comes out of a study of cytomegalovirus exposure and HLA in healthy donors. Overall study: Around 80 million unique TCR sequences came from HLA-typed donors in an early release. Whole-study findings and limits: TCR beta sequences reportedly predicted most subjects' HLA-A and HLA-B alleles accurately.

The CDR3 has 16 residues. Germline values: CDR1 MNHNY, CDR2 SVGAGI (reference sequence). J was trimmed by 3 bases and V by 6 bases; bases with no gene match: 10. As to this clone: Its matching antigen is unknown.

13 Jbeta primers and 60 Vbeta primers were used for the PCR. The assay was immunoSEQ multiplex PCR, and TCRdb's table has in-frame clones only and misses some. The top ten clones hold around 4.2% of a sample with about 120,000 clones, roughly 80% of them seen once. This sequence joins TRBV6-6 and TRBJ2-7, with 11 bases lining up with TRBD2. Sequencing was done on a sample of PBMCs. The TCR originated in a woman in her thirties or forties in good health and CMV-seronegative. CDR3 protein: CASRPPTSGGSYEQYF. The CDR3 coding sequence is TGTGCCAGCAGACCCCCCACTAGCGGGGGAAGCTACGAGCAGTACTTC.